The text below deals with one TCR beta chain. The data stem from a study of sequential checkpoint blockade in melanoma. This CDR3 comprises 16 residues. V was pared by 0 bases and J by 2 bases, with 15 bases between. Germline values: CDR1 GTSNPN, CDR2 SVGIG (reference sequence). TCRdb's copy holds only in-frame clones and misses some; the assay was immunoSEQ multiplex PCR. The table has about 20,000 clones, about 25% seen once. The treatment: randomized to nivolumab then ipilimumab (arm A) or the reverse (arm B). This clonotype originated in a human donor with melanoma. The material was tumor tissue (inferred from file names), obtained from a patient given nivolumab and ipilimumab in sequence. The rearrangement uses TRBV30 and TRBJ2-3; D not resolved. CDR3 DNA sequence: TGTGCCTGGAGTGTACTCAGTATAATAAACACAGATACGCAGTATTTT. Its translation is CAWSVLSIINTDTQYF.